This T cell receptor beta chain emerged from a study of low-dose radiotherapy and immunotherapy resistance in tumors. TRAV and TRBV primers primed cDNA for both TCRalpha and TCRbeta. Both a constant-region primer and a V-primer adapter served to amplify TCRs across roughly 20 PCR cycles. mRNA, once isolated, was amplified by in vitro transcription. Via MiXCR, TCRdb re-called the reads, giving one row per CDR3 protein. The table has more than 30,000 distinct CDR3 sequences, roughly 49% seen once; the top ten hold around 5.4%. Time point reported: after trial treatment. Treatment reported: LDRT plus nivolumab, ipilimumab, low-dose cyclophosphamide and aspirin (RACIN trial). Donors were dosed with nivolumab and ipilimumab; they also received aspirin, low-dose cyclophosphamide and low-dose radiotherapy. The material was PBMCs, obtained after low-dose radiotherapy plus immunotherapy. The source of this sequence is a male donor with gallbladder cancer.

The CDR3 reads CASSQVLGGELFF. The CDR3 DNA reads TGTGCCAGCAGCCAAGTACTGGGCGGGGAGCTGTTTTTT. The V call is TRBV14, the J call TRBJ2-2; no firm D call. Germline V gene lookup returns CDR1 SGHDN and CDR2 FVKESK. The V and J ends lost 1 base and 7 bases respectively, with 7 bases between them. CDR3 length: 13 residues.